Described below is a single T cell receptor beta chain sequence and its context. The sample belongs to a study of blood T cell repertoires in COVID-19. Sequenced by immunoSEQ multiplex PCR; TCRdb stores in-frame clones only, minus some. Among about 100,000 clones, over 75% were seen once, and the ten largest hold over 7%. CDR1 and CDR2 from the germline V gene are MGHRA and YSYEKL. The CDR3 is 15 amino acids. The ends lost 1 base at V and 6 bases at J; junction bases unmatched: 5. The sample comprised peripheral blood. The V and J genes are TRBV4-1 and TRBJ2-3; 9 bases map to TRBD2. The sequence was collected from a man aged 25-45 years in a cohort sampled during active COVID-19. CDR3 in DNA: TGCGCCAGCAGCCAAGTCAGCGGGGGGTCGGATACGCAGTATTTT. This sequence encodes CASSQVSGGSDTQYF.